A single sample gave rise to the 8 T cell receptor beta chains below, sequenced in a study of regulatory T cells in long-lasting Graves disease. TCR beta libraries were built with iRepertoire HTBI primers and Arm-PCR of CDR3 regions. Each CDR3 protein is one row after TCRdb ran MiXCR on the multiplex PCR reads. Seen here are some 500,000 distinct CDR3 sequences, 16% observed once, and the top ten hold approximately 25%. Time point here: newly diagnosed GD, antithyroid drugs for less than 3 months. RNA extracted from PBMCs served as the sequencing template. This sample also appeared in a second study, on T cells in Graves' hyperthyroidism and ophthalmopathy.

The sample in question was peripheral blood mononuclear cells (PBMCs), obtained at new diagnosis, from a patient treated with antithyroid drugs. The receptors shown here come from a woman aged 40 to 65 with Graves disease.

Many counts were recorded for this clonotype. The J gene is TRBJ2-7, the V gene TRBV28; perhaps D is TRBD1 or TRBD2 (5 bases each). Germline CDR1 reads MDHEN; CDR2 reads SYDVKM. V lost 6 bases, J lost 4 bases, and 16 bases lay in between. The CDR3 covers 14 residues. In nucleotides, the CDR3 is TGTGCCAGCAGCCCCCTTGGGGGAATGTACGAGCAGTACTTC. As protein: CASSPLGGMYEQYF.

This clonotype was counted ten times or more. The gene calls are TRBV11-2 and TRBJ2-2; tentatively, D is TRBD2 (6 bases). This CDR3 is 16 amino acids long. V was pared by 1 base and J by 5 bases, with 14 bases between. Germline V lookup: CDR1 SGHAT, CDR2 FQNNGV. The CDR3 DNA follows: TGTGCCAGCAGCTTAGGGAGGGGACGAGGGACCGGGGAGCTGTTTTTT. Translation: CASSLGRGRGTGELFF. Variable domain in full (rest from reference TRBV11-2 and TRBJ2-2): EAGVAQSPRYKIIEKRQSVAFWCNPISGHATLYWYQQILGQGPKLLIQFQNNGVVDDSQLPKDRFSAERLKGVDSTLKIQPAKLEDSAVYLCASSLGRGRGTGELFFGEGSRLTVL.

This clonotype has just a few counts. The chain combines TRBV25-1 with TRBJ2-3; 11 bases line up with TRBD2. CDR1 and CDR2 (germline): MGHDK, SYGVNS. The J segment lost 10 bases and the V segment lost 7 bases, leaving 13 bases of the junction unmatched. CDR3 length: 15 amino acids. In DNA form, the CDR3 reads TGTGCCAGCACTCAGACTAGCGGGGACGGACAGGCGCAGTATTTT. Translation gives CASTQTSGDGQAQYF.

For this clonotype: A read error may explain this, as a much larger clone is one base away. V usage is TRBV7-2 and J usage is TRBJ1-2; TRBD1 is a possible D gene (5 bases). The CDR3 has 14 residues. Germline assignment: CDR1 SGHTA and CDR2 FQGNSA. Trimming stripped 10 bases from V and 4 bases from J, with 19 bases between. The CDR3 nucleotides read TGTGCCATCAGTGGGTCGGAAGGGGTCTATGGCTACACCTTC. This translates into CAISGSEGVYGYTF.

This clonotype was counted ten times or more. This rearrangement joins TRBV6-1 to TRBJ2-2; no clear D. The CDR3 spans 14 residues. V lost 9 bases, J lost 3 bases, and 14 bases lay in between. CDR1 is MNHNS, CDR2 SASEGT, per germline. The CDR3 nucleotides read TGTGCCAGTTTCGAAGGCACGTACACCGGGGAGCTGTTTTTT. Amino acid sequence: CASFEGTYTGELFF.

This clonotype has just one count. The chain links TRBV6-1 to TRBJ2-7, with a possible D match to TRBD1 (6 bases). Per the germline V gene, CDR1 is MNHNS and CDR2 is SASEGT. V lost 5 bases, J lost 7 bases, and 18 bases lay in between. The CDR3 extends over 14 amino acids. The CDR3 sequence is CASSHRDNHMEQYF. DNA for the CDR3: TGTGCCAGCAGTCACCGGGACAACCACATGGAGCAGTACTTC.

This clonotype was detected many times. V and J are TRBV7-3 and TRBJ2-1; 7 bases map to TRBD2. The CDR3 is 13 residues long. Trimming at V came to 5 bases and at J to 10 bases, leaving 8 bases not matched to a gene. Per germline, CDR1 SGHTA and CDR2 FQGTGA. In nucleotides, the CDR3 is TGTGCCAGCAGCCCCGGCGGGGGAGCGGAGCAGTTCTTC. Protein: CASSPGGGAEQFF.

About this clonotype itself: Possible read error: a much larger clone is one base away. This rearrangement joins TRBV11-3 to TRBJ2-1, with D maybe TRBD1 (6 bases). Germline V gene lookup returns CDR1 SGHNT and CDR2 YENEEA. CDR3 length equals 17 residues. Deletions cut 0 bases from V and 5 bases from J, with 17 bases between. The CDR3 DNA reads TGTGCCAGCAGCTTAGATCGAAGGGGAAGGGGGAACAATGAGCAGTTCTTC. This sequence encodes CASSLDRRGRGNNEQFF.